This T cell receptor beta chain was sequenced for a study of T-cell memory formation after mild COVID-19. Per the germline V gene, CDR1 is DFQATT and CDR2 is SNEGSKA (reference sequence). This CDR3 contains 15 residues. V lost 0 bases to trimming and J lost 0 bases, with 10 bases between them. This clonotype came up a few times. Using its own MiXCR run on the 5' RACE reads, TCRdb lists one record per CDR3 protein. Altogether 550,000 to 700,000 distinct CDR3 sequences are present, 15% to 20% being singletons, with the ten largest covering about 8.1%. The chain uses TRBV20-1 and TRBJ2-3; tentatively, D is TRBD1 (6 bases). The receptor's source is an adult woman who had mild COVID-19 (a few samples of this study predate the infection). Cell type and time point are not known. Sample: PBMCs or a T cell subset sorted from them (not recorded which). As DNA, the CDR3 is TGCAGTGCTAGAGATCCCCAGGGGAGCACAGATACGCAGTATTTT. It yields the protein CSARDPQGSTDTQYF.